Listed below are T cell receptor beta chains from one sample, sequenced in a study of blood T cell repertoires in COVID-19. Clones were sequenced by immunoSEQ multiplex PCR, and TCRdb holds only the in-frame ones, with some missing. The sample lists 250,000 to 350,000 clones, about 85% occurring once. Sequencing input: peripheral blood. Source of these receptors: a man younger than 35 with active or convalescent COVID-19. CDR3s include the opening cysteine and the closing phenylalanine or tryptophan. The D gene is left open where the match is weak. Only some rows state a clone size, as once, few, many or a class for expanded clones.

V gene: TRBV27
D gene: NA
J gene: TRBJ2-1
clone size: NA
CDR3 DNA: TGTGCCAGCAGTTTATTGGAGAACTACAATGAGCAGTTCTTC
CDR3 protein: CASSLLENYNEQFF

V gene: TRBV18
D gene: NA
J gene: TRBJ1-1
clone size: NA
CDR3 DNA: TGTGCCAGCTCACCGGCCCAGAACACTGAAGCTTTCTTT
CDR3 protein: CASSPAQNTEAFF

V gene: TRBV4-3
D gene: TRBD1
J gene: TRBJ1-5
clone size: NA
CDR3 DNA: TGCGCCAGCAGCCAAGATTGGTCAGGGGGCCATCAGCCCCAGCATTTT
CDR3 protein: CASSQDWSGGHQPQHF

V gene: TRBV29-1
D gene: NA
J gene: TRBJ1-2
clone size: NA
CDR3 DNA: TGCAGCGTCGTTGTGGGTTGGGCTCGGGGCTACACCTTC
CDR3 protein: CSVVVGWARGYTF

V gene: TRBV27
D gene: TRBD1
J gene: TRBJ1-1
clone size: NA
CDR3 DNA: TGTGCCAGCAGGACAGGGTGGGTCACTGAAGCTTTCTTT
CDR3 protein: CASRTGWVTEAFF

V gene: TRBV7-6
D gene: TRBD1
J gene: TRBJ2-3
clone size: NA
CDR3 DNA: TGTGCCAGCAGCTTCCGGGACAGGACGACAGATACGCAGTATTTT
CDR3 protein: CASSFRDRTTDTQYF

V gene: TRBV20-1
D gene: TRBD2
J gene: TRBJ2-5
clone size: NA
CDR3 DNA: TGCAGTGCTAGTAGCGGGGGGGCGTATGAGACCCAGTACTTC
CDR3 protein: CSASSGGAYETQYF

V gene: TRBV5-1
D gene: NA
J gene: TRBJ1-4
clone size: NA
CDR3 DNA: TGCGCCAGCAGCTCACTAAATAATGAAAAACTGTTTTTT
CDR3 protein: CASSSLNNEKLFF

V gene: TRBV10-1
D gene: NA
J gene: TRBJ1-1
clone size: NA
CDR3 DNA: TGCGCCAGCAGTGAACGGGTTGATAACACTGAAGCTTTCTTT
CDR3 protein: CASSERVDNTEAFF

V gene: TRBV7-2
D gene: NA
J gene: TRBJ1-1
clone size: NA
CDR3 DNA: TGTGCCAGCAGCTTAGTTGGGAGAAACACTGAAGCTTTCTTT
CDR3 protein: CASSLVGRNTEAFF

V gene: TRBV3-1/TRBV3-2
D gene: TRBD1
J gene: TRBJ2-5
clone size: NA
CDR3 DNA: TGTGCCAGCAGCCAGGAGATTGCCAGGGGGTTACGAGAGACCCAGTACTTC
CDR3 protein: CASSQEIARGLRETQYF

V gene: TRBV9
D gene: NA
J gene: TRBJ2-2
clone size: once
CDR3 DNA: TGTGCCAGCAGCCCCTCCAGAAGAAGCACCGGGGAGCTGTTTTTT
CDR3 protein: CASSPSRRSTGELFF

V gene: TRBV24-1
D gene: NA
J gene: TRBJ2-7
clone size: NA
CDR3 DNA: TGTGCCACCAGTGATTCTTCTGGGCCCCACGCTCCCTCCTACGAGCAGTACTTC
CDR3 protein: CATSDSSGPHAPSYEQYF

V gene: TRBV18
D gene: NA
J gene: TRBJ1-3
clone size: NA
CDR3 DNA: TGTGCCAGCTCACCACCCGTGGGCAGTGGAAACACCATATATTTT
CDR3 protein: CASSPPVGSGNTIYF

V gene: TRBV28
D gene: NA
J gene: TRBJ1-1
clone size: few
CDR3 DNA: TGTGCCAGCAGTTTGTCGGGGGGCCAAGCTTTCTTT
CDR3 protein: CASSLSGGQAFF

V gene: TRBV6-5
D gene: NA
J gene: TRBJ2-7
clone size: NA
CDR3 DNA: TGTGCCAGCCAAGAAGGGAGTTCCTACGAGCAGTACTTC
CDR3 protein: CASQEGSSYEQYF

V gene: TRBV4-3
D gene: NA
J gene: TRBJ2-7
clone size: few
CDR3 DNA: TGCGCCAGCAGCCAAGATTGGGCAGCCAACTCCTACGAGCAGTACTTC
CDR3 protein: CASSQDWAANSYEQYF

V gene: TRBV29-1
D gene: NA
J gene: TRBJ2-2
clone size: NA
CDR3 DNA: TGCAGCGTCCAAAGCTTGGACAGCGCGAACACCGGGGAGCTGTTTTTT
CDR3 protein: CSVQSLDSANTGELFF

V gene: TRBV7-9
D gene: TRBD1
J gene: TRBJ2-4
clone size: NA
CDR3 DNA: TGTGCCAGCAGCCCGGGACAGGGAGACATTCAGTACTTC
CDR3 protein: CASSPGQGDIQYF

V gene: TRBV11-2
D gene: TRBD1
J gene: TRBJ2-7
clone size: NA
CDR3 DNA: TGTGCCAGCAGCTTTGGCCGGGACAGGGAACACGAGCAGTACTTC
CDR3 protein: CASSFGRDREHEQYF

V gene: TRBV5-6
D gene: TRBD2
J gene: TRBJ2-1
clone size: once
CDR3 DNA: TGTGCCAGCAGCCTCTTAGCGGGAGATCGGAATGAGCAGTTCTTC
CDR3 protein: CASSLLAGDRNEQFF

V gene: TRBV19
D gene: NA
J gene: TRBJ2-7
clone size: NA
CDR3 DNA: TGTGCCAGCCAATTACAGGGTCAGAGAACCTACGAGCAGTACTTC
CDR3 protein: CASQLQGQRTYEQYF

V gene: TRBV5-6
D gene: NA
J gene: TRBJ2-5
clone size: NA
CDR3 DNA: TGTGCCAGCAGCTCGACAGGTCTGGGAGAGACCCAGTACTTC
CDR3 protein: CASSSTGLGETQYF

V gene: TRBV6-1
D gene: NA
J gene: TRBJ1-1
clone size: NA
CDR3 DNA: TGTGCCAGCAGTGAAAGGACAAGCAAGGGTTACACTGAAGCTTTCTTT
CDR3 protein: CASSERTSKGYTEAFF

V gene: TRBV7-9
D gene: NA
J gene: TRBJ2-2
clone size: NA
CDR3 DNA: TGTGCCAGCAGCGCAACAGGGTCCACCGGGGAGCTGTTTTTT
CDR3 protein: CASSATGSTGELFF